This TCR beta chain was captured by sequencing in a study of cytotoxic CD8 clonotypes in ibrutinib-treated CLL. The study, taken as a whole, reports: Elevated clonality accompanied ibrutinib response, with a return toward baseline values at progression.

In its sample, this clone was seen a few times. As yet, its antigen is unknown. Some clones are missing from TCRdb's copy, which holds only in-frame ones; the method was immunoSEQ multiplex PCR. The table includes tens of thousands of clones, approximately 86% detected once. This sequence originates from a human donor with chronic lymphocytic leukemia. Here the sequenced sample was PBMCs, taken before ibrutinib treatment.

The CDR3: CASSLEGGHQPQHF. For the CDR3, the DNA is TGTGCCAGTAGCCTGGAGGGAGGGCATCAGCCCCAGCATTTT. The rearrangement uses TRBV19 and TRBJ1-5, with D unresolved. V was shortened by 6 bases and J by 5 bases, with 14 bases between the two germline ends. Germline loops: CDR1 LNHDA, CDR2 SQIVND (reference sequence). The CDR3 runs 14 residues.